These 6 T cell receptor beta chains were all obtained from the same sample, sequenced in a study of identical twins. TCRdb re-called the 5' RACE reads through MiXCR, storing one row per CDR3 protein. The table has 1.5 million or so distinct CDR3 sequences, around 33% seen once. The specimen sequenced was cord blood. The receptors originated from a newborn girl in good health.

This clonotype was recorded at least ten times. This chain joins TRBV12-3 or TRBV12-4 and TRBJ2-3; TRBD1 agrees at 8 bases. V lost 5 bases to trimming and J lost 11 bases; unmatched junction nucleotides: 12. The CDR3 totals 14 residues. CDR3 residues: CASSLPSPGGKQYF. The CDR3 DNA reads TGTGCCAGCAGTCTCCCCTCCCCAGGGGGCAAGCAGTATTTT.

This clonotype has just a few counts. The chain recombines TRBV5-4 with TRBJ2-4; 8 nucleotides line up with TRBD2. The CDR3 contains 18 residues. Per germline, CDR1 SGHNT and CDR2 YYREEE (reference sequence). The J segment lost 6 bases and the V segment lost 3 bases, leaving 17 bases of the junction unmatched. The CDR3 loop is CASSSALGGGPASNIQYF. CDR3 nucleotide sequence: TGTGCCAGCAGCTCGGCTCTCGGCGGGGGGCCCGCATCAAACATTCAGTACTTC.

V usage is TRBV20-1 and J usage is TRBJ2-5, with TRBD2 as a possible D gene (6 bases). The CDR3 spans 15 residues. Germline V lookup: CDR1 DFQATT, CDR2 SNEGSKA (reference sequence). Trimming took off 1 base at V and 1 base at J, with 13 bases between the two ends. Here the CDR3 reads CSARGRGDFQETQYF. CDR3 nucleotides: TGCAGTGCTAGAGGCCGTGGGGACTTCCAAGAGACCCAGTACTTC.

This clonotype has only a few counts. The CDR3 DNA reads TGCAGTGCACCAGGGGTAGAGGCAGATACGCAGTATTTT. It is translated as CSAPGVEADTQYF. The V gene is TRBV20-1, the J gene TRBJ2-3; tentatively, D is TRBD1 (6 bases). The CDR3 has 13 residues. The V end was cut by 6 bases, the J end by 4 bases, with 14 bases between. Germline V gene data show CDR1 as DFQATT and CDR2 as SNEGSKA (reference sequence).

This clonotype has a handful of counts. The genes are TRBV3-1 and TRBJ2-5; TRBD2 might be the D (5 bases). The germline CDR1 and CDR2 sequences are LGHDT and YNNKEL (reference sequence). This CDR3 has 12 residues. The V end lost 1 base, the J end lost 11 bases, and 11 bases lay between the germline ends. The CDR3 DNA is TGTGCCAGCAGCCAAGGTTCGTGGGAGCAGTACTTC. Its protein product is CASSQGSWEQYF.

About this clonotype: Its ends do not fully match the called genes, so a read error is possible. The chain links TRBV20-1 to TRBJ1-2; 8 bases fit TRBD1. CDR3 size: 13 residues. CDR1 DFQATT and CDR2 SNEGSKA come from the germline V gene (reference sequence). CDR3 coding DNA: TGCGGTGCTTCCGGACAGGGTGAATATGGCTACACCTTC. It is translated as CGASGQGEYGYTF.